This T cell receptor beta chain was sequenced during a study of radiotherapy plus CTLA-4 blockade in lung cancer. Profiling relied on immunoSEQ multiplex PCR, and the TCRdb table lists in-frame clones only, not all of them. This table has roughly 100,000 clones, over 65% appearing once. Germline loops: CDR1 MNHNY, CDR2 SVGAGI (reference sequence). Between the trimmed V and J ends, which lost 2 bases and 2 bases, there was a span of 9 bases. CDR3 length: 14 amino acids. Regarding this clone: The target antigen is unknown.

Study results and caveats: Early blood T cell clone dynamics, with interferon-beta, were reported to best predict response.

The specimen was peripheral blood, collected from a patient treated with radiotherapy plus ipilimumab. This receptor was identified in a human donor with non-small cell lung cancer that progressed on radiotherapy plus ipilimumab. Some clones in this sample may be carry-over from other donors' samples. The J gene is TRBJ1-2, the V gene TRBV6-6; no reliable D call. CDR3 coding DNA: TGTGCCAGCAGTTACCATCAGTCGAACTATGGCTACACCTTC. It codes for CASSYHQSNYGYTF.